These T cell receptor beta chains were read from a single sample in a study of blood T cell repertoires in COVID-19. Here immunoSEQ multiplex PCR was the method, and the copy in TCRdb shows in-frame clones only, minus some. The data show about 150,000 clones, with approximately 90% seen just once and approximately 2% held by the top ten. Material: peripheral blood. These receptors were collected from a man in his fifties who had recovered from COVID-19. CDR3s include the opening cysteine and the closing phenylalanine or tryptophan. Fields, in order: clone size, D gene, J gene, V gene, CDR3 DNA, CDR3 protein. D genes are given only for firm matches. Clone size is stated in some rows and not others, as once, few, many or a class when expanded.

>.|.|TRBJ2-3|TRBV14
TGTGCCAGCAGCCAAGTTCAGGGTACGCAGTATTTT
CASSQVQGTQYF
>.|TRBD2|TRBJ2-3|TRBV5-1
TGCGCCAGCAGTCCCGGACTAGCGGGAGACCCGGGCACAGATACGCAGTATTTT
CASSPGLAGDPGTDTQYF
>.|.|TRBJ1-1|TRBV24-1
TGTGCCACCAGTTCCGGACAGAGTGAAGCTTTCTTT
CATSSGQSEAFF
>.|.|TRBJ2-3|TRBV7-3
TGTGCCAGCAGCTTACAGTTAGCGGACACAGATACGCAGTATTTT
CASSLQLADTDTQYF
>.|.|TRBJ1-1|TRBV30
TGTGCCTATGGACAGAATATGAACACTGAAGCTTTCTTT
CAYGQNMNTEAFF
>.|.|TRBJ1-2|TRBV3-1/TRBV3-2
TGTGCCAGCAGCCCTCTGGGCAACAGGGATGGCTACACCTTC
CASSPLGNRDGYTF
>.|.|TRBJ2-2|TRBV4-3
TGCGCCAGCAGCCCCTTACAGGGTATCGACACCGGGGAGCTGTTTTTT
CASSPLQGIDTGELFF
>.|.|TRBJ2-7|TRBV6-2/TRBV6-3
TGTGCCAGCAGCCGACAATCCTACGAGCAGTACTTC
CASSRQSYEQYF
>.|.|TRBJ2-3|TRBV25-1
TGTGCCAGCAGTGAATTTGCGGGAAGTCTCTCAGATACGCAGTATTTT
CASSEFAGSLSDTQYF
>.|.|TRBJ2-7|TRBV2
TGTGCCAGCATGGTGACAGAAGTTTCCTACGAGCAGTACTTC
CASMVTEVSYEQYF
>.|TRBD1|TRBJ1-4|TRBV19
TGTGCCAGTAGGAACGGAGACAGGGGAAATGAAAAACTGTTTTTT
CASRNGDRGNEKLFF
>.|TRBD1|TRBJ2-7|TRBV5-4
TGTGCCAGCAGCCCCAGGGGGCGCCTCTACGAGCAGTACTTC
CASSPRGRLYEQYF
>.|.|TRBJ2-5|TRBV29-1
TGCAGCGTTCACCCACGAGGCATGAGGGAGACCCAGTACTTC
CSVHPRGMRETQYF
>.|TRBD1|TRBJ1-4|TRBV18
TGTGCCAGCTCATCTCGACAGGGGAATGAAAAACTGTTTTTT
CASSSRQGNEKLFF
>.|.|TRBJ2-2|TRBV7-8
TGTGCCAGCAGCTTCGGTAGCGGCAACACCGGGGAGCTGTTTTTT
CASSFGSGNTGELFF
>.|TRBD1|TRBJ1-1|TRBV5-1
TGCGCCAGCAGCTTGGGACAGGGGGCCGTTGTAACTGAAGCTTTCTTT
CASSLGQGAVVTEAFF
>few|TRBD1|TRBJ2-2|TRBV6-2/TRBV6-3
TGTGCCAGCAGTACGGGACAGATCACCGGGGAGCTGTTTTTT
CASSTGQITGELFF
>few|.|TRBJ2-2|TRBV4-3
TGCGCCAGCAGCCAAACCATCCCAAGCCCTCATATCGGGACACCTAACACCGGGGAGCTGTTTTTT
CASSQTIPSPHIGTPNTGELFF
>.|.|TRBJ2-2|TRBV18
TGTGCCAGCTCACCATTATCAGGAGGGGGCGTCAACACCGGGGAGCTGTTTTTT
CASSPLSGGGVNTGELFF
>few|TRBD2|TRBJ2-7|TRBV6-5
TGTGCCAGCATGGAGCGGGGGGCCGCCTACGAGCAGTACTTC
CASMERGAAYEQYF
>.|.|TRBJ2-3|TRBV7-2
TGTGCCAGCAGCTTAGCGGGGGGGCCCGCAGATACGCAGTATTTT
CASSLAGGPADTQYF
>.|.|TRBJ1-2|TRBV7-2
TGTGCCAGCAGTCGGGACAACTACTATGGCTACACCTTC
CASSRDNYYGYTF
>.|TRBD1|TRBJ1-5|TRBV27
TGTGCCAGCAGTCCCAGGGGGCAGGGGTATCAGCCCCAGCATTTT
CASSPRGQGYQPQHF
>once|.|TRBJ1-1|TRBV6-1
TGTGCCAGCAGTGATCCGGGCCGGGAGAACACTGAAGCTTTCTTT
CASSDPGRENTEAFF
>once|TRBD2|TRBJ2-5|TRBV9
TGTGCCAGCAGCGGGGGACTAGCGGGAAGAGAGACCCAGTACTTC
CASSGGLAGRETQYF
>.|.|TRBJ1-2|TRBV12-3/TRBV12-4
TGTGCCAGCAGTTTGACAGGATATGGCTACACCTTC
CASSLTGYGYTF
>.|TRBD2|TRBJ2-3|TRBV27
TGTGCCAGCAGTTCCTTAGCGGGGGGGCCCCAGGAGTCGCAGTATTTT
CASSSLAGGPQESQYF
>once|TRBD2|TRBJ2-1|TRBV6-5
TGTGCCAGCAGTTACTTTGCGCGACTAGCGTGGAATGAGCAGTTCTTC
CASSYFARLAWNEQFF
>.|.|TRBJ1-6|TRBV5-6
TGTGCCAGCAGAAGCAGGGATACGAGCTCCTATAATTCACCCCTCCACTTT
CASRSRDTSSYNSPLHF
>.|TRBD1|TRBJ2-2|TRBV19
TGTGCCAGTAGTGTGGGACAGGGCAACGGGGAGCTGTTTTTT
CASSVGQGNGELFF
>few|TRBD1|TRBJ1-1|TRBV3-1/TRBV3-2
TGTGCCAGCAGCCAAGGACAGGGCTTGAACACTGAAGCTTTCTTT
CASSQGQGLNTEAFF
>.|.|TRBJ2-7|TRBV4-3
TGCGCCAGCAGCCAAGTCCAGGGCCCCTACGAGCAGTACTTC
CASSQVQGPYEQYF
>.|TRBD2|TRBJ2-3|TRBV7-6
TGTGCCAGCAGGAGGACTAGCGGTCAGAGCACAGATACGCAGTATTTT
CASRRTSGQSTDTQYF
>.|.|TRBJ2-1|TRBV27
TGTGCCAGCAGTCCCCGGGAGTCCGGAATATACAATGAGCAGTTCTTC
CASSPRESGIYNEQFF
>.|.|TRBJ2-7|TRBV3-1/TRBV3-2
TGTGCCAGCAGCCAAAACAGGGACGAGCAGTACTTC
CASSQNRDEQYF
>.|.|TRBJ2-6|TRBV30
TGTGCCTGGAGTGTAGGGGTTCCGGCCAACGTCCTGACTTTC
CAWSVGVPANVLTF
>.|TRBD2|TRBJ2-5|TRBV6-6
TGTGCCAGCAGCCCGACTAGCGGGAGGTTTGGAGAGACCCAGTACTTC
CASSPTSGRFGETQYF
>.|TRBD2|TRBJ2-2|TRBV7-9
TGTGCCAGCAGCTTAAACAGCGGGGGATCCGGGGAGCTGTTTTTT
CASSLNSGGSGELFF
>.|TRBD1|TRBJ1-2|TRBV7-2
TGTGCCAGCAGCTTAAGGACAGGTTCCGCTAACTATGGCTACACCTTC
CASSLRTGSANYGYTF
>.|TRBD2|TRBJ2-5|TRBV4-3
TGCGCCAGCAGCCAAGATCTGCTCGGGGGGGGCGAAGAGACCCAGTACTTC
CASSQDLLGGGEETQYF
>.|.|TRBJ1-1|TRBV5-1
TGCGCCAGCAGCTTGCTGCCCCTGGGAGGGCGGAACATGAACACTGAAGCTTTCTTT
CASSLLPLGGRNMNTEAFF
>.|.|TRBJ1-2|TRBV6-1
TGTGCCAGCAGTGAAACACGGACTCCCGGCGGCTACACCTTC
CASSETRTPGGYTF
>.|TRBD1|TRBJ2-7|TRBV19
TGTGCCAGTAGTCCAGGGACAGGGGGCACCTGGGGGCAGTACTTC
CASSPGTGGTWGQYF
>.|TRBD1|TRBJ2-7|TRBV5-6
TGTGCCAGCAGCCGGACAGGTAGGACCTACGAGCAGTACTTC
CASSRTGRTYEQYF
>.|TRBD2|TRBJ2-3|TRBV6-5
TGTGCCAGCAGGATGTTAGCGGGGGCGGCAGATACGCAGTATTTT
CASRMLAGAADTQYF
>.|TRBD1|TRBJ1-1|TRBV25-1
TGTGCCAGCAGGGGACAGGGGGCCACTGAAGCTTTCTTT
CASRGQGATEAFF
>.|.|TRBJ2-1|TRBV6-5
TGTGCCAGCCGCCGGGACTACAATGAGCAGTTCTTC
CASRRDYNEQFF
>.|.|TRBJ1-2|TRBV18
TGTGCCAGCGAATCGAGGGTCAAAGGGCTCAACACCTTC
CASESRVKGLNTF
>.|TRBD2|TRBJ2-7|TRBV9
TGTGCCAGCAGCGTAGGGGTGGACGGGAGGGCCCACGAGCAGTACTTC
CASSVGVDGRAHEQYF
>.|TRBD1|TRBJ1-1|TRBV7-8
TGTGCCAGCAGCTTAGCGACAGGGAATGAAGCTTTCTTT
CASSLATGNEAFF
>.|TRBD2|TRBJ2-1|TRBV6-6
TGTGCCAGCAGTTCCGGGACTAGCGGGGGAAATGAGCAGTTCTTC
CASSSGTSGGNEQFF
>.|TRBD1|TRBJ2-7|TRBV9
TGTGCCAGCAGCTCATCCGGGACAGGGACCCACGAGCAGTACTTC
CASSSSGTGTHEQYF
>.|.|TRBJ2-7|TRBV25-1
TGTGCCAGCAGTGAAATGGGACAACGTGGTGAGCAGTACTTC
CASSEMGQRGEQYF